The entry below gives a single T cell receptor (beta chain) sequence along with its context. V lost 6 bases, J lost 5 bases, and 16 bases lay in between. Germline V gene lookup returns CDR1 MNHEY and CDR2 SVGEGT. This CDR3 region has 14 residues. The data were taken from a study of response to subunit inactivated influenza vaccine. One entry per CDR3 protein, called by TCRdb with MiXCR from the RT-PCR reads. The data show roughly 550,000 distinct CDR3 sequences, 20% to 25% seen once. The data also belong to a second study, concerning T cells expressing NK-cell markers. From that report: Synthesis of TCR beta cDNA relied on 5'RACE template switching carrying UMIs. Source material for TCR beta repertoires consisted of sorted CD3+CD56+NKG2C+, CD3+CD56+NKG2C- and CD3+CD56-NKG2C+ T cells. HCMV serostatus: most of the eight sequenced donors positive, one negative. Six donors had dominant NKG2C+ clonotypes that comprised roughly 1.0-8% of their CD8+ T cells. The HCMV specificity of the expanded NKG2C+ T cell clones stayed unresolved.

The TCR sequence derives from a man in his forties or fifties who received an inactivated influenza vaccine. This material consisted of CD4+ T cells sorted from PBMCs, taken about 13 days after vaccination. The chain combines TRBV6-2 or TRBV6-3 with TRBJ1-1; a weak D match, TRBD1 (6 bases). The CDR3 loop reads CASRSYRVGTEAFF. CDR3 in DNA: TGTGCCAGCAGGTCCTACAGGGTTGGTACTGAAGCTTTCTTT.